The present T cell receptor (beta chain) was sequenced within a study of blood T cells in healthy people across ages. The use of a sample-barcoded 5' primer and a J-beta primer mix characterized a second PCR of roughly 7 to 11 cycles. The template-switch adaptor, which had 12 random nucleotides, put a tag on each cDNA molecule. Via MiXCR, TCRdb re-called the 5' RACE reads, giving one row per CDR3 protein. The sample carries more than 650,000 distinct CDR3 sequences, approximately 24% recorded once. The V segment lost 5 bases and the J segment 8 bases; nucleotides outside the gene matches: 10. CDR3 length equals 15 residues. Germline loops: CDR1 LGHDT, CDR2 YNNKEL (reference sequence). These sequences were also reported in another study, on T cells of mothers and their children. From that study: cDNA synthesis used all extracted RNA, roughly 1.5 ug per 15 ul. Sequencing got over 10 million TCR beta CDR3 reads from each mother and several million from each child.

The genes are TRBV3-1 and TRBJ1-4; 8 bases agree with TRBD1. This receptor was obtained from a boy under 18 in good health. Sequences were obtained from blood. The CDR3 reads CASSSDRGEHEKLFF. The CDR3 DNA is TGTGCCAGCAGCAGCGACAGGGGTGAACACGAAAAACTGTTTTTT.